The rows below give T cell receptor beta chains drawn from one sample of a study of T cell repertoires in cytomegalovirus infection. TCRdb re-derived calls from the reads in MiXCR, one entry per CDR3 protein. The sample yields 650,000 to 850,000 distinct CDR3 sequences, about 27% seen once. Their target antigens are unknown. This sample comprised cultured CD8+ T cells from PBMCs, obtained from culture after CMV antigen stimulation. These receptors all stem from a human donor in good health (CMV status not recorded). Some clones in this sample may be carry-over from other donors' samples. CDR3s include the opening cysteine and the closing phenylalanine or tryptophan.

v_gene | CDR3aa
TRBV7-9 | CASSSRVLNTEAFF
TRBV4-1 | CASSAIQAQPQHF
TRBV6-2/TRBV6-3 | CASSYSGGRSEAFF
TRBV7-8 | CASSLAPGSGTEAFF
TRBV19 | CATGFPSEANTGELFF
TRBV28 | CASSSGFSNTEAFF
TRBV12-3/TRBV12-4 | CASSSYWLAGDTDTQYF
TRBV12-3/TRBV12-4 | CASSLQGVGNTEAFF
TRBV6-1 | CASSGGTADTGELFF
TRBV19 | CASSPRQGMNTGELFF
TRBV11-2 | CASSFFTGGNEQYF
TRBV7-6 | CASSLVTSGQETQYF
TRBV5-4 | CASSFLAGGPGEQFF
TRBV5-1 | CASSSPIPPDSNLEAFF
TRBV20-1 | CSAEVWDNSYEQYF
TRBV4-3 | CASSQERSHNSPLHF
TRBV7-9 | CASSSLGQGRNTEAFF
TRBV27 | CASSPEGTPGETQYF
TRBV12-3/TRBV12-4 | CASGTGGHEQFF
TRBV4-1 | CASSHPGTHGYTF
TRBV7-9 | CASSTNRQGPNEQYF
TRBV7-6 | CGGEDTEAFF
TRBV7-2 | CASSSLAGGTETQYF
TRBV7-9 | CASSSVREANEKLFF
TRBV9 | CASSILGTGDREKLFF
TRBV19 | CASSGQGISTDTQYF
TRBV12-5 | CASGIAGGLEQFF
TRBV10-2 | CASSEPNRDSPLHF
TRBV7-2 | CASSLKVGFGTEAFF
TRBV7-6 | CASSFNRAPGYNEQFF
TRBV7-9 | CASRPGQNTEAFF
TRBV6-6 | CASRSRDRPGEQYF
TRBV27 | CASSLSETGVNEQFF
TRBV6-1 | CASSESLYSDLISYNEQFF
TRBV10-3 | CAISELNRDRTEAFF
TRBV24-1 | CATSDPRLANEQFF
TRBV9 | CASSVATGETQYF
TRBV19 | CATLDRGNNEQFF
TRBV19 | CAILAPRYGYTF
TRBV6-1 | CASSQYRDSQLYF
TRBV27 | CASSWGQHTGELFF
TRBV6-1 | CASSEARVAGAYEQYF
TRBV20-1 | CSARPTEAFF
TRBV28 | CASRVQGSANEQFF
TRBV7-8 | CASSSSQGRRNEQFF
TRBV5-1 | CASSLEGGLAKNIQYF
TRBV4-3 | CASSQVLGSYGYTF
TRBV5-5 | CASSLTPSPYSNQPQHF
TRBV6-5 | CASSYRTRVEKLFF
TRBV2 | CASSDLNQPQHF
TRBV5-1 | CASSFDRGGDGYTF
TRBV6-6 | CASSPKASPINYGYTF
TRBV7-6 | CASSPQSRDIQPQHF
TRBV10-3 | CAISESGQGKNSPLHF